This T cell receptor beta chain was recovered during a study of T cells in Graves' hyperthyroidism and ophthalmopathy. Findings of the study overall: Through a model of 13 V-J features, ophthalmopathy was separated from stable hyperthyroidism.

TCR beta CDR3 sequences were amplified from RNA transcripts. TCR CDR3 underwent first-round RT-PCR with the HTBI primer set. TCRdb re-derived calls from the multiplex PCR reads in MiXCR, one entry per CDR3 protein. There are some 570,000 distinct CDR3 sequences in the sample; 15% to 20% occur only once, and approximately 15% lies in the top ten. Trimming took 10 bases from V and 0 from J, leaving 7 bases between them. This CDR3 is built from 12 residues. Germline V gene data show CDR1 as MNHEY and CDR2 as SVGEGT. A few counts support this clonotype. Its target is unknown. Sequencing was performed on blood. The rearrangement links TRBV6-2 or TRBV6-3 to TRBJ1-5, with unresolved D. The receptor was derived from a woman between 18 and 30 years old with Graves' ophthalmopathy. CDR3: CATEDSNQPQHF. The CDR3 DNA sequence: TGTGCCACCGAAGATAGCAATCAGCCCCAGCATTTT.